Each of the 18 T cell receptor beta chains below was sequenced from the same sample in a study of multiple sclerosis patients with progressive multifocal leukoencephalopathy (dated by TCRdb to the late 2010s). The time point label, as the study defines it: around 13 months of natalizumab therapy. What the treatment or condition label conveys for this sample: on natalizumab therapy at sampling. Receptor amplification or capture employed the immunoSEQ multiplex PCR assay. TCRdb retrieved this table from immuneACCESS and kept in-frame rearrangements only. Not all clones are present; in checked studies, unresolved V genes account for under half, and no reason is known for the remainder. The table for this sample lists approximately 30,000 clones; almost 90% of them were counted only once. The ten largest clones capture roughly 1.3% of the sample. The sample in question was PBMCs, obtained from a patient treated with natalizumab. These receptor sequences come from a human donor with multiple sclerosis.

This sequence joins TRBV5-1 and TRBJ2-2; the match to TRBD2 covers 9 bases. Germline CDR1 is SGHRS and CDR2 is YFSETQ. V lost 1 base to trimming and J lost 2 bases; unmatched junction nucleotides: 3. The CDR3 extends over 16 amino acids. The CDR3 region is CASSLWLAGNTGELFF. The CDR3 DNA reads TGCGCCAGCAGCTTGTGGCTAGCGGGAAACACCGGGGAGCTGTTTTTT.

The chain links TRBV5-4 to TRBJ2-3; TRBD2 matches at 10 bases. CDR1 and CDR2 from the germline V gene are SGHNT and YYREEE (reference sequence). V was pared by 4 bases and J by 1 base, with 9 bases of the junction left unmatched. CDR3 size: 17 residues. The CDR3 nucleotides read TGTGCCAGCAGCCTTAGCGGGGGGCGGTTTGGCACAGATACGCAGTATTTT. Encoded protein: CASSLSGGRFGTDTQYF.

CDR3 coding DNA: TGTGCCAGCAGCCCCTCGACCCTTGGACAGCCCGACACTGAAGCTTTCTTT. It specifies CASSPSTLGQPDTEAFF. This sequence joins TRBV9 and TRBJ1-1; D perhaps matches TRBD1 (6 bases). The V gene lost 4 bases and the J gene lost 3 bases, with 22 bases spanning the gap. The CDR3 is 17 amino acids. Germline-derived CDR1 and CDR2 are SGDLS and YYNGEE.

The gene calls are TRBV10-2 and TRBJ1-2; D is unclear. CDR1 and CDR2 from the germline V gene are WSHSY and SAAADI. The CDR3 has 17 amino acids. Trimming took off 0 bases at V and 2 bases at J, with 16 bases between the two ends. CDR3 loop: CASSESRAGSPNYGYTF. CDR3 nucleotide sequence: TGCGCCAGCAGTGAGTCGCGCGCAGGCTCTCCCAACTATGGCTACACCTTC.

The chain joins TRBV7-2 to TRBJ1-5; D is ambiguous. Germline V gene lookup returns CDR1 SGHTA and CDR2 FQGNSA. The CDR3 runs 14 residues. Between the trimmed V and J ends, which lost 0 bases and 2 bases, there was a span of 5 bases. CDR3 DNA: TGTGCCAGCAGCTTAGCACCCGGCAATCAGCCCCAGCATTTT. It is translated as CASSLAPGNQPQHF.

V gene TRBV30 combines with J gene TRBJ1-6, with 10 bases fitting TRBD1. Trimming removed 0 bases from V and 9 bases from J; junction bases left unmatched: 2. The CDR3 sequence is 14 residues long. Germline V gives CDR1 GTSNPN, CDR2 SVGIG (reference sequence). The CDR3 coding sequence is TGTGCCTGGAGTGTAGGGACAGGGGCTTCACCCCTCCACTTT. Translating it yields CAWSVGTGASPLHF.

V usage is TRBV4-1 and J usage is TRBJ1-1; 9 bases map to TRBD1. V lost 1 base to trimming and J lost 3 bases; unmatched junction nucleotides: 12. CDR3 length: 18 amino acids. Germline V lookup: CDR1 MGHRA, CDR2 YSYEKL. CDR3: CASSQVPKTRTGDTEAFF. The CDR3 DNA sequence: TGCGCCAGCAGCCAAGTTCCGAAGACCAGGACAGGGGACACTGAAGCTTTCTTT.

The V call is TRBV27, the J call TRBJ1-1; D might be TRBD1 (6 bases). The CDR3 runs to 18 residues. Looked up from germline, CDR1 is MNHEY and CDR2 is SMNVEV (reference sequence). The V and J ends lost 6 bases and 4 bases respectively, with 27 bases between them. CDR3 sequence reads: CASSLSGGAGSYGTEAFF. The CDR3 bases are TGTGCCAGCAGCCTCAGCGGGGGGGCAGGTTCTTATGGCACTGAAGCTTTCTTT.

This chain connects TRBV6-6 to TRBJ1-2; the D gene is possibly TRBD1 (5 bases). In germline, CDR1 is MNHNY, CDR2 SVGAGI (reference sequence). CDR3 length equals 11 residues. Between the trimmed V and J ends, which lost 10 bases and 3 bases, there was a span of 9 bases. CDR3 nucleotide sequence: TGTGCCATAAGGGGCGACTATGGCTACACCTTC. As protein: CAIRGDYGYTF.

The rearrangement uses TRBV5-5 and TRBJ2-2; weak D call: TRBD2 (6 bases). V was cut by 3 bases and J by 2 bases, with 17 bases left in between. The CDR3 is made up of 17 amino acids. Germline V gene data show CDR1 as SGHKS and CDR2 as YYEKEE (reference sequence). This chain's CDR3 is CASSSGDWPLNTGELFF. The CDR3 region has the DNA TGTGCCAGCAGCTCTGGGGACTGGCCCTTAAACACCGGGGAGCTGTTTTTT.

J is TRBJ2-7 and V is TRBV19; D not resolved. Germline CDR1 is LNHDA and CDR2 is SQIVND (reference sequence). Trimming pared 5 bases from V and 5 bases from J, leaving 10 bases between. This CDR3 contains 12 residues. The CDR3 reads CASSFKGHEQYF. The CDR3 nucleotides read TGTGCCAGTAGTTTTAAGGGCCACGAGCAGTACTTC.

The CDR3 region is CASRENRGFSGYTF. The CDR3 coding sequence is TGCGCCAGCAGGGAGAACAGGGGGTTTTCTGGCTACACCTTC. This sequence joins TRBV5-1 and TRBJ1-2; the match to TRBD1 covers 8 bases. The V gene end was trimmed by 5 bases and the J gene end by 7 bases; junction bases not matched to a gene: 10. Germline-derived CDR1 and CDR2 are SGHRS and YFSETQ. The CDR3 length is 14 residues.

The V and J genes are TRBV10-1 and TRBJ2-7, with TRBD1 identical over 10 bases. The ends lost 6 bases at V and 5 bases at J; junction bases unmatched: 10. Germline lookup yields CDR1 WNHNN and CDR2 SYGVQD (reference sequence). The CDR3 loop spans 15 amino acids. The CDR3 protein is CASSPGGQGKNEQYF. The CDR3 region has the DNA TGCGCCAGCAGCCCGGGGGGACAGGGGAAGAACGAGCAGTACTTC.

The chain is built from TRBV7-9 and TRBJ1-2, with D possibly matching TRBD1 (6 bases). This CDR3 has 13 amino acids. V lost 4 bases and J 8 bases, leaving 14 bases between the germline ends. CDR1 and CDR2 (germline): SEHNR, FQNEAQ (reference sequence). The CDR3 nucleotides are TGTGCCAGCAGCTCGAAGACAGGAGAGGGCTACACCTTC. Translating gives CASSSKTGEGYTF.

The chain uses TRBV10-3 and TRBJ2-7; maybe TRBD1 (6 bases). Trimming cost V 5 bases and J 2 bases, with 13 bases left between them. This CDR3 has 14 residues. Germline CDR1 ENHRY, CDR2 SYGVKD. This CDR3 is CAISPDRPPYEQYF. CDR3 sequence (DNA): TGTGCCATCAGTCCAGACAGGCCGCCCTACGAGCAGTACTTC.

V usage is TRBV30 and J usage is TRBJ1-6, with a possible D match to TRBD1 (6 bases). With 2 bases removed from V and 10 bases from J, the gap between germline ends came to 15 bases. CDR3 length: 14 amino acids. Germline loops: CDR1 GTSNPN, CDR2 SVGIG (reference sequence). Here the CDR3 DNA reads TGTGCCTGGAGTCTACTGTACAGGGAGTCACCCCTCCACTTT. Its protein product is CAWSLLYRESPLHF.

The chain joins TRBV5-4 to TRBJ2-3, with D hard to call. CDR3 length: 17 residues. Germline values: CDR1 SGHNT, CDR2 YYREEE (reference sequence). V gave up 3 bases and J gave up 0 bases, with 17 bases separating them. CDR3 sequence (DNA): TGTGCCAGCAGCTCAGGAGCCGGTTTCGCTAGCACAGATACGCAGTATTTT. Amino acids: CASSSGAGFASTDTQYF.

CDR3 sequence (DNA): TGTGCCAGCAGGACAGGGGGCTATGGCTACACCTTC. Translation: CASRTGGYGYTF. This rearrangement joins TRBV6-5 to TRBJ1-2; 9 bases line up with TRBD1. The CDR3 length is 12 residues. Germline V gene sequence: CDR1 MNHEY, CDR2 SVGAGI. The V and J ends lost 6 bases and 4 bases, in that order; junction bases with no gene match: 0.